The 26 T cell receptor beta chains listed next were all sequenced from one sample in a study of blood T cell repertoires in COVID-19. Here immunoSEQ multiplex PCR was the method, and the copy in TCRdb shows in-frame clones only, minus some. The data contain under 250,000 clones, around nine tenths of them singletons. The sequenced sample consisted of peripheral blood. Source of these receptors: a man aged 40-50 years with acute or convalescent COVID-19.

This chain links TRBV5-5 with TRBJ2-1; 7 bases align to TRBD2. This CDR3 has 15 residues. The ends lost 0 bases at V and 6 bases at J; junction bases unmatched: 6. CDR1 and CDR2 (germline): SGHKS, YYEKEE (reference sequence). In DNA, the CDR3 is TGTGCCAGCAGCTTGGAAGGCGGGAGACCCAATGAGCAGTTCTTC. Amino acids: CASSLEGGRPNEQFF.

This clone was seen once. The chain has TRBV6-5 and TRBJ2-7; unclear D gene. Germline CDR1 is MNHEY and CDR2 is SVGAGI. Trimming cost V 8 bases and J 2 bases, with 13 bases left between them. CDR3 length: 13 residues. In DNA, the CDR3 is TGTGCCAGCCGAGAACCACAGACCTACGAGCAGTACTTC. Amino acids: CASREPQTYEQYF.

This chain links TRBV19 with TRBJ1-3; D is unresolved. Trimming stripped 7 bases from V and 4 bases from J, with 17 bases between. This CDR3 region has 15 residues. Germline values: CDR1 LNHDA, CDR2 SQIVND (reference sequence). The CDR3 sequence is CASTDWRHQGNTIYF. For the CDR3, the DNA is TGTGCCAGTACCGATTGGCGGCATCAGGGAAACACCATATATTTT.

This chain connects TRBV6-5 to TRBJ2-1; 10 bases agree with TRBD1. The germline V gene encodes CDR1 MNHEY and CDR2 SVGAGI. Unmatched junction bases numbered 4, after V lost 8 bases and J lost 9 bases. The CDR3 spans 12 residues. CDR3 DNA: TGTGCCAGCGGGGACAGGGGCGGTGAGCAGTTCTTC. This encodes CASGDRGGEQFF.

The rearrangement links TRBV6-6 to TRBJ2-1; 8 bases fit TRBD2. The CDR3 is 16 residues long. The germline V gene has CDR1 MNHNY and CDR2 SVGAGI (reference sequence). Trimming took 8 bases from V and 0 from J; bases not matched to a gene: 9. CDR3 sequence (DNA): TGTGCCAGCGGCGGGGCGGGAGGTAGCTCCTACAATGAGCAGTTCTTC. It codes for CASGGAGGSSYNEQFF.

This clone was counted only a few times. The chain links TRBV10-1 to TRBJ2-5; D unclear. This CDR3 is 13 amino acids long. V was trimmed by 3 bases and J by 5 bases, leaving 10 bases between them. Germline CDR1 and CDR2: WNHNN and SYGVQD (reference sequence). CDR3 nucleotide sequence: TGCGCCAGCAGTGACTGGCTTGGTGAGACCCAGTACTTC. Translating gives CASSDWLGETQYF.

The chain couples TRBV5-1 to TRBJ2-3; 11 bases are a match to TRBD2. The V segment lost 0 bases and the J segment 8 bases; nucleotides outside the gene matches: 14. The CDR3 totals 18 residues. The germline gives CDR1 SGHRS, CDR2 YFSETQ. CDR3 in amino acids: CASSLAYGSGGADATQYF. In nucleotides, the CDR3 is TGCGCCAGCAGCTTGGCCTATGGTAGCGGGGGGGCAGACGCTACGCAGTATTTT.

This clone was seen only once. The J gene is TRBJ2-5, the V gene TRBV7-6, with 9 bases that match TRBD1. CDR3 size: 16 residues. The germline gives CDR1 SGHVS, CDR2 FNYEAQ. The J segment lost 4 bases and the V segment lost 0 bases, leaving 6 bases of the junction unmatched. The CDR3 reads CASSLAGTGLGETQYF. Written as DNA, the CDR3 is TGTGCCAGCAGCTTAGCCGGGACAGGGTTGGGAGAGACCCAGTACTTC.

This chain connects TRBV19 to TRBJ2-7; 8 positions agree with TRBD1. Germline V lookup: CDR1 LNHDA, CDR2 SQIVND (reference sequence). The CDR3 totals 14 residues. Trimming cost V 5 bases and J 4 bases; bases outside gene matches: 7. CDR3 nucleotide sequence: TGTGCCAGTAGTGTTGGGGACAGGACATACGAGCAGTACTTC. Encoded protein: CASSVGDRTYEQYF.

This clone was observed once. V and J are TRBV5-1 and TRBJ1-6, with a weak D call TRBD1 (5 bases). Germline-derived CDR1 and CDR2 are SGHRS and YFSETQ. This CDR3 is 16 amino acids long. Trimming pared 0 bases from V and 7 bases from J, leaving 14 bases between. The CDR3 sequence: CASSLEPRDLNSPLHF. The CDR3 coding sequence is TGCGCCAGCAGCTTGGAGCCCCGGGACTTAAATTCACCCCTCCACTTT.

This clone was seen many times. The chain carries TRBV2 and TRBJ2-3; D is ambiguous. This CDR3 has 16 residues. Germline V CDR1 and CDR2: SNHLY, FYNNEI. V lost 3 bases and J 1 base, leaving 14 bases between the germline ends. In DNA, the CDR3 is TGTGCCAGCAGTGACGCAGGCCTTTTTGGCACAGATACGCAGTATTTT. Amino acids: CASSDAGLFGTDTQYF.

V and J are TRBV24-1 and TRBJ1-2, with D unclear. The CDR3 extends over 13 amino acids. Germline CDR1 is KGHDR and CDR2 is SFDVKD. Trimming took off 3 bases at V and 10 bases at J, with 14 bases between the two ends. As DNA, the CDR3 is TGTGCCACCAGTGATGGGTCGACTGTACACTACACCTTC. Amino acid sequence: CATSDGSTVHYTF.

The chain employs TRBV3-1 (or the pseudogene TRBV3-2) and TRBJ2-5, with no clear D. CDR3 length: 14 residues. The germline gives CDR1 LGHDT, CDR2 YNNKEL (reference sequence). Trimming took 4 bases from V and 2 from J, leaving 11 bases between them. The chain's CDR3 is CASSLARRQETQYF. Here the CDR3 DNA reads TGTGCCAGCAGCCTTGCCCGTAGACAAGAGACCCAGTACTTC.

This chain links TRBV28 with TRBJ2-3; TRBD2 is a possible D gene (6 bases). V was shortened by 3 bases and J by 1 base, with 11 bases between the two germline ends. This CDR3 spans 15 amino acids. Germline CDR1 reads MDHEN; CDR2 reads SYDVKM. The CDR3 loop is CASSFFGTGTDTQYF. The DNA for the CDR3 is TGTGCCAGCAGTTTTTTCGGGACTGGCACAGATACGCAGTATTTT.

The chain couples TRBV2 to TRBJ2-2, with TRBD2 matching over 9 bases. The CDR3 loop spans 17 amino acids. Germline V gene lookup returns CDR1 SNHLY and CDR2 FYNNEI. V shed 4 bases and J 0 bases; nucleotides not matched to a gene: 6. For the CDR3, the DNA is TGTGCCAGCAGTGTTTCTAGCGGGGCCGCGAACACCGGGGAGCTGTTTTTT. Protein product: CASSVSSGAANTGELFF.

This rearrangement joins TRBV4-1 to TRBJ2-7, with 10 positions matching TRBD1. This CDR3 is built from 14 residues. Looked up from germline, CDR1 is MGHRA and CDR2 is YSYEKL. The trim removed 1 base at V and 5 bases at J, leaving 2 bases unmatched. In nucleotides, the CDR3 is TGCGCCAGCAGCCAAGTGGGACAGGGGAACGAGCAGTACTTC. Its translation is CASSQVGQGNEQYF.

The genes are TRBV7-2 and TRBJ1-4, with a weak D call TRBD1 (6 bases). Germline V gene sequence: CDR1 SGHTA, CDR2 FQGNSA. This CDR3 region has 15 residues. Trimming took 5 bases from V and 8 from J, leaving 18 bases between them. CDR3 in DNA: TGTGCCAGCAGCCAAGGGGGGGACTCGGAGGAAAAACTGTTTTTT. Translating gives CASSQGGDSEEKLFF. Variable domain in full (rest from reference TRBV7-2 and TRBJ1-4): GAGVSQSPSNKVTEKGKDVELRCDPISGHTALYWYRQSLGQGLEFLIYFQGNSAPDKSGLPSDRFSAERTGGSVSTLTIQRTQQEDSAVYLCASSQGGDSEEKLFFGSGTQLSVL.

The chain combines TRBV6-5 with TRBJ2-3; 7 nucleotides align to TRBD2. Germline loops: CDR1 MNHEY, CDR2 SVGAGI. V lost 3 bases and J lost 5; bases outside the gene matches: 8. CDR3 length equals 15 residues. The CDR3 is CASSYLAGDVDTQYF. The CDR3 region has the DNA TGTGCCAGCAGTTATCTCGCGGGAGATGTAGATACGCAGTATTTT.

V and J are TRBV19 and TRBJ1-2; 9 nucleotides match TRBD1. Per the germline V gene, CDR1 is LNHDA and CDR2 is SQIVND (reference sequence). V was clipped by 2 bases and J by 8 bases; unmatched bases: 18. The CDR3 totals 18 residues. The CDR3 sequence is CASSIRASRDRDYGGYTF. CDR3 DNA sequence: TGTGCCAGTAGTATAAGGGCTTCACGGGACAGGGATTACGGGGGCTACACCTTC.

The V and J genes are TRBV5-1 and TRBJ2-1; 9 nucleotides agree with TRBD1. This CDR3 has 15 residues. The J segment lost 6 bases and the V segment lost 3 bases, leaving 7 bases of the junction unmatched. Germline CDR1 and CDR2: SGHRS and YFSETQ. CDR3 DNA: TGCGCCAGCAGCTCCGGGACAGGGTTGGGCAATGAGCAGTTCTTC. It translates to CASSSGTGLGNEQFF.

This clone showed up just a few times. This rearrangement joins TRBV19 to TRBJ2-5; D perhaps matches TRBD1 (6 bases). With 6 bases removed from V and 5 bases from J, the gap between germline ends came to 19 bases. The germline V gene has CDR1 LNHDA and CDR2 SQIVND (reference sequence). CDR3 length: 15 amino acids. The CDR3 DNA is TGTGCCAGTAGAAGGGACACCAGTCCGGTGGAGACCCAGTACTTC. Its protein is CASRRDTSPVETQYF.

There are a few counts of this clone. The gene calls are TRBV5-1 and TRBJ2-3, with TRBD1 identical over 10 bases. The CDR3 contains 16 residues. CDR1 is SGHRS and CDR2 is YFSETQ in the germline V gene. Trimming at V came to 4 bases and at J to 0 bases, leaving 5 bases not matched to a gene. As DNA, the CDR3 is TGCGCCAGCAGCCCCAGACAGGGGGCTAGCACAGATACGCAGTATTTT. It is translated as CASSPRQGASTDTQYF.

This chain uses TRBV7-7 with TRBJ2-7, with a weak D call TRBD2 (5 bases). The CDR3 length is 13 residues. CDR1 and CDR2 (germline): SSHAT, FNYEAQ (reference sequence). Here the CDR3 DNA reads TGTGCTAGCGCGGCAGCTCTCTCCTACGAGCAGTACTTC. Encoded protein: CASAAALSYEQYF.

V usage is TRBV7-3 and J usage is TRBJ2-2; possibly TRBD2 for D (6 bases). Germline CDR1 is SGHTA and CDR2 is FQGTGA. V lost 6 bases and J 0 bases, leaving 14 bases between the germline ends. There are 16 residues in the CDR3. CDR3 bases: TGTGCCAGCAGTTCCGGAGGGCGAGCGAACACCGGGGAGCTGTTTTTT. Protein: CASSSGGRANTGELFF.

This chain's CDR3 is CASSFFRTSGSHYNEQFF. In DNA, the CDR3 is TGTGCCAGCAGTTTCTTCCGGACTAGCGGGAGCCATTACAATGAGCAGTTCTTC. The J gene is TRBJ2-1, the V gene TRBV27, with 13 bases lining up with TRBD2. Germline V gene data show CDR1 as MNHEY and CDR2 as SMNVEV (reference sequence). Unmatched junction bases numbered 9, after V lost 3 bases and J lost 4 bases. There are 18 residues in the CDR3.

This chain links TRBV5-6 with TRBJ2-7; D gene ambiguous. Germline CDR1 and CDR2: SGHDT and YYEEEE. The germline V and J ends were trimmed by 2 bases and 5 bases, with 17 bases remaining between them. The CDR3 runs 15 residues. DNA for the CDR3: TGTGCCAGCAGCTTTCTCCGCAGGTCAAGGCACGAGCAGTACTTC. Its protein is CASSFLRRSRHEQYF.